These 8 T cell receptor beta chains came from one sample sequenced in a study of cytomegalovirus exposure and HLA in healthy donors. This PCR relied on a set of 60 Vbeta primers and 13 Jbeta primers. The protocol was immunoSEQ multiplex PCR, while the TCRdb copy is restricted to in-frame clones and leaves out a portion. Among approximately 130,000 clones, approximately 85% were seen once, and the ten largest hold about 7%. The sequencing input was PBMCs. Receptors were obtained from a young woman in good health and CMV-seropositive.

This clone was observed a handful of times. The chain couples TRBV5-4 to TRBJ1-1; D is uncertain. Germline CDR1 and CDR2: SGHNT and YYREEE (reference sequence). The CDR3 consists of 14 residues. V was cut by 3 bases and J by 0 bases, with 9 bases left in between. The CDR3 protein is CASSSSLLNTEAFF. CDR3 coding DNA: TGTGCCAGCAGCTCGAGTCTCTTGAACACTGAAGCTTTCTTT.

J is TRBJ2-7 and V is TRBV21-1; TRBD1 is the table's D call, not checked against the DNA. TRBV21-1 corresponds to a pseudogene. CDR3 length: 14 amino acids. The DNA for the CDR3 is TGTGCCAGCAGGTCAGGGGGACAGGAGGACGAGCAGTACTTC. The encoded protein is CASRSGGQEDEQYF.

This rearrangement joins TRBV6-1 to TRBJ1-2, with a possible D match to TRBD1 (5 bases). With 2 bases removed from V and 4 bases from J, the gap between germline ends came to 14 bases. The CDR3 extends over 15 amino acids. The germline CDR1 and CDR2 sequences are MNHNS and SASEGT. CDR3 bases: TGTGCCAGCAGTGAAAGCCAGGGATGGAGCTATGGCTACACCTTC. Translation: CASSESQGWSYGYTF.

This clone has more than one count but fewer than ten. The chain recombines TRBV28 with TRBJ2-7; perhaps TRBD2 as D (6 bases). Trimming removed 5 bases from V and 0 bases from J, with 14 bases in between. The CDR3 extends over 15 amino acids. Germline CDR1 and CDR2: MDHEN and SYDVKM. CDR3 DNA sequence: TGTGCCAGCAGTAAGGCGGGAATGAGCTCCTACGAGCAGTACTTC. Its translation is CASSKAGMSSYEQYF.

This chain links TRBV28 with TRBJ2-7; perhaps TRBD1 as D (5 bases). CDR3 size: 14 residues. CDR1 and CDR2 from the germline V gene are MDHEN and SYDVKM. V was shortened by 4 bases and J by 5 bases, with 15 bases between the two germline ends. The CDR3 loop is CASSSPQGSHEQYF. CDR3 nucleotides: TGTGCCAGCAGTTCCCCCCAGGGTTCCCACGAGCAGTACTTC.

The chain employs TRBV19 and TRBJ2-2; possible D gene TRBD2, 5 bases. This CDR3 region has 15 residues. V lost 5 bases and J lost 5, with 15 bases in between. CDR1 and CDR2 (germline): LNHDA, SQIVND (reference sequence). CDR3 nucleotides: TGTGCCAGTAGTTCCCCGGGAAGAAGGACCGGGGAGCTGTTTTTT. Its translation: CASSSPGRRTGELFF.

As DNA, the CDR3 is TGTGCCAGCTCACCAGTAGCGGGAGGGCCCGCAGATACGCAGTATTTT. It translates to CASSPVAGGPADTQYF. This chain uses TRBV18 with TRBJ2-3; 11 bases agree with TRBD2. The germline V gene has CDR1 KGHSH and CDR2 LQKENI. The CDR3 runs 16 residues. The junction had 5 bases not matched to a gene; V was cut back by 2 bases and J by 4 bases.

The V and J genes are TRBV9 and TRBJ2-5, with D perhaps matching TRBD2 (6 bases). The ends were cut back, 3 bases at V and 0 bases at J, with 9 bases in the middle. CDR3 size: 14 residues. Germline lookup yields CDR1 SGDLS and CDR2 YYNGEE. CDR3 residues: CASSGWGDQETQYF. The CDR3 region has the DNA TGTGCCAGCAGCGGATGGGGGGACCAAGAGACCCAGTACTTC.